One T cell receptor beta chain is described in this entry. This clone was found once. What antigen it recognizes has not been identified. Per-base qualities were not stored, and no clone one base away is much larger. The QIAGEN blood and tissue kit was used to extract genomic DNA from the sorted cells, and that DNA was then quantified on a NanoDrop 1000. Deep sequencing and quantification of TCR alpha and beta chains were performed on the immunoSEQ platform by multiplex PCR of genomic DNA. On the study's bioinformatics: IMGT gene and region definitions were used for annotation of the TCR sequences. Out-of-frame rearrangements were used as a proxy for the preselection repertoire and compared with in-frame clonotypes. The iCHAO1 estimator provided with the immunoSEQ platform was used to estimate repertoire size. Clonal inequality was measured with a Gini index on in-frame amino acid clonotypes, based on the Lorenz curve. Shared clonotypes were counted with the intersect function of the R package tcR, and similarity was scored with the Jaccard index. The R prcomp function was used without normalization to run principal component analysis of V, J and V-J usage frequencies. Not all clones reach the TCRdb copy of this immuneACCESS table, which keeps in-frame sequences only. Checked studies attribute under half of the gap to unresolved V genes and leave the rest unexplained. The V and J calls and clone size were taken over from that table, and D and trimming were inferred from the DNA. In this sample the table shows about 73,000 clones, around 93% of which occur a single time. Clones ranked in the top ten supply roughly 0.16% of the sample.

This entry is derived from a study of human versus mouse CDR3 diversity and MHC coevolution (dated by TCRdb to 2015 to 2018). Regarding the study in general: The immunoSEQ assay was reported to detect one in 200,000 T cells and to minimize amplification bias from multiplex PCR. Across mouse and human samples, each sample had between about 0.6 x 10^7 and 1.6 x 10^7 valid reads. Human naive CD4 T cell repertoires were used as a reference for TCR selection on multiple MHC II alleles and were compared with human-TCR-locus transgenic mice carrying single MHC II. Three healthy volunteer blood donors were included in the human cohort, with one aged 30 to 40, one aged 40 to 49 and one aged 60 to 69 at collection. Findings and caveats that apply to the study as a whole: The largest TCR beta repertoire according to iCHAO1 estimates belonged to humans, at 1.5 million to 2 million clonotypes, a result attributed likely to selection by multiple MHC II molecules. Because human T cells were selected on several MHC II alleles, repertoire diversity was not considered directly comparable between humans and mice. On average, humans had more CDR3 deletions and insertions than mice did, pointing to greater exonuclease and TdT activity. Two of the three human donors showed the lowest clonal inequality scores among all compared groups.

Naive CD4 T cells, defined as CD45RO-negative and CD62L-positive, were isolated from PBMCs by fluorescence-activated cell sorting. Around 50 ml of fresh peripheral blood was drawn per donor, and PBMCs were isolated by Ficoll density centrifugation. Sorting was performed on a FACSAria III instrument, with purity above 85% for all samples. Trimming removed 1 base from V and 4 bases from J, leaving 12 bases between the germline ends. The CDR3, from cysteine to phenylalanine, totals 15 residues. The read is trimmed to its CDR3 DNA, 45 bases read in frame from base 1. CDR1 and CDR2 (SGHTA, FQGTGA) derive from the germline V gene.

The V and J genes are TRBV7-3 and TRBJ2-3; the D gene is perhaps TRBD2, on 7 matching bases. The TCR comes from a person aged 30-70 years in good health. The sequenced material came from naive CD4+ T cells from blood. The sample's cell subset or site label is to be understood as: CD45RO-negative CD62L-positive naive CD4 T cells. In nucleotide form, the sequence is TGTGCCAGCAGCTTAAAAGGGGGGGGGTCAGATACGCAGTATTTT. This codes for CASSLKGGGSDTQYF. With the rest looked up from the reference TRBV7-3 and TRBJ2-3 genes rather than sequenced, the full variable domain is GAGVSQTPSNKVTEKGKYVELRCDPISGHTALYWYRQSLGQGPEFLIYFQGTGAADDSGLPNDRFFAVRPEGSVSTLKIQRTERGDSAVYLCASSLKGGGSDTQYFGPGTRLTVL.